This TCR beta chain was profiled in a study of blood T cell repertoires in COVID-19 (dated by TCRdb to about 2020). About the investigation overall: The collaborator samples originated in the United States, Italy and Spain and spanned the acute and convalescent phases of COVID-19. The samples were drawn from the first 160 participants of the ongoing ImmuneRACE study and from 950 to 1,500 subjects provided by 6 global collaborators. The prospective study material was composed of cDNA or gDNA derived from T cells, B-cell-depleted T cells, or PBMCs. Subjects who had been exposed to COVID-19, were actively infected with it, or had recovered from it provided the deeply sampled blood TCRbeta repertoires that made up the dataset. Where HLA class I and class II types were available, the types were taken from metadata supplied by the sample provider, not from assay-based typing. The repertoires were released in a freely available public database intended as a resource for research on the immune response to SARS-CoV-2. Sample metadata almost always included a de-identified subject ID, COVID-19 status, age in years and sex. Findings and caveats that apply to the study as a whole: Clinical and demographic metadata were provided uncurated, with the amount varying by source and participant.

CDR1 is given as SGHKS and CDR2 as YYEKEE, both from the germline V gene (reference sequence). V trim: 0 bases; J trim: 3 bases; unmatched bases: 4. The CDR3, from cysteine to valine, totals 15 residues. Left in the record is the CDR3 DNA by itself, 45 bases read in frame from the first base. TCRbeta CDR3 regions were amplified from genomic DNA by means of the immunoSEQ Assay, a bias-controlled multiplex PCR. As for how the authors treated the data: Nucleated cell counts per sample were estimated from amplification of reference gene primers within the assay. To quantify the absolute abundance of each unique TCRbeta CDR3 rearrangement, sequence reads were collapsed and filtered. For each sample, productive Simpson clonality was calculated by taking the square root of Simpson's diversity index across productive rearrangements. Sourced from immuneACCESS, this table was stored by TCRdb with only in-frame sequences that have V and J called. A share of the clones is absent; for the studies checked, an unresolved V gene accounts for under half, and the remainder has no known explanation. D and trimming were read from the DNA, whereas the V and J calls and clone size are those reported in that table. Recorded for this sample are fewer than 250,000 clones; about four fifths of them occurred a single time. 3.2% of the sample is in the top ten clones.

Participants in the prospective study were enrolled through a virtual design, were aged 18 to 89 years, and lived in roughly 24 United States geographic areas. In the prospective study, participants were assigned to cohorts based on the clinical history participants reported in a screening survey and a study questionnaire. Recovered participants in ImmuneRACE Cohort 3 were defined as having two consecutive negative NP/OP PCR tests, clearance from a healthcare professional, or resolution of symptoms. In the prospective study, mobile phlebotomists collected whole blood, serum and a nasopharyngeal or oropharyngeal swab from each participant. Over an approximately 2-month period, participants in the prospective study had the option of providing additional blood draws and questionnaires. Before DNA extraction, blood samples from the prospective study were shipped at room temperature or frozen. Regarding this clone: The antigen this receptor binds is unknown. No much larger clone exists at a distance of one base, and base qualities are not known.

Sequenced input: PBMCs or T cells enriched from blood (not recorded which). The TCR originated in a woman between 25 and 40 years old who had recovered from COVID-19. The sequence joins TRBV5-5 to TRBJ2-7; the central 9 bases match TRBD2. Read as DNA, the sequence is TGTGCCAGCAGCTTGGTAGCGGGGGATCTCTACGAGCAGTACGTC. The encoded protein is CASSLVAGDLYEQYV.